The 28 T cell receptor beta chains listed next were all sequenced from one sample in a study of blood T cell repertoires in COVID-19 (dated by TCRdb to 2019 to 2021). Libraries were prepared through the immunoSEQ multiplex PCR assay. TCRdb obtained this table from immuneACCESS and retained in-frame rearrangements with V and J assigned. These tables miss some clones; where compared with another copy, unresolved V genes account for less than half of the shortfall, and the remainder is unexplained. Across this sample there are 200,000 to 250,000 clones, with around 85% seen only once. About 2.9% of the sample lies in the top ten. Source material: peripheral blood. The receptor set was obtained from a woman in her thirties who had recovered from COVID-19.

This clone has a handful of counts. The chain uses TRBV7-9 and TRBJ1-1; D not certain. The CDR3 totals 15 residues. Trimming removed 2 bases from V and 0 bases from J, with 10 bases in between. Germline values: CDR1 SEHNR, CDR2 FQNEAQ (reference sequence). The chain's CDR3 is CASSLRRAMNTEAFF. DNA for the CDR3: TGTGCCAGCAGCTTAAGAAGAGCGATGAACACTGAAGCTTTCTTT.

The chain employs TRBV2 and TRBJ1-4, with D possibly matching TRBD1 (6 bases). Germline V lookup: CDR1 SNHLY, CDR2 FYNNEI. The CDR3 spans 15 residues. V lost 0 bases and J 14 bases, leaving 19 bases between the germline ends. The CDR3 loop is CASSEARGGASKLFF. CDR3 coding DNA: TGTGCCAGCAGTGAAGCGCGGGGGGGGGCGTCCAAGCTGTTTTTT. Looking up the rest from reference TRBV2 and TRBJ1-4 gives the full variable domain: EPEVTQTPSHQVTQMGQEVILRCVPISNHLYFYWYRQILGQKVEFLVSFYNNEISEKSEIFDDQFSVERPDGSNFTLKIRSTKLEDSAMYFCASSEARGGASKLFFGSGTQLSVL.

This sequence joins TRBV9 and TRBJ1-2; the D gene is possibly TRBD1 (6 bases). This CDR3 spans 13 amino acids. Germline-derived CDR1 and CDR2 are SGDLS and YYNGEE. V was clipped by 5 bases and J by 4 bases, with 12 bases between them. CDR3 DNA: TGTGCCAGCAGTAAACAGGGTGCCTATGGCTACACCTTC. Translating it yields CASSKQGAYGYTF. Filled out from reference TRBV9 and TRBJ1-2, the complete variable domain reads DSGVTQTPKHLITATGQRVTLRCSPRSGDLSVYWYQQSLDQGLQFLIQYYNGEERAKGNILERFSAQQFPDLHSELNLSSLELGDSALYFCASSKQGAYGYTFGSGTRLTVV.

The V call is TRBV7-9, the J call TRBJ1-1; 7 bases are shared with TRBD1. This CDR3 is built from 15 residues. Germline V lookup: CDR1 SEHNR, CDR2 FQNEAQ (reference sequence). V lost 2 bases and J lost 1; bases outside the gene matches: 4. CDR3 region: CASSLQTGKNTEAFF. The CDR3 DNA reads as TGTGCCAGCAGCTTACAGACAGGGAAGAACACTGAAGCTTTCTTT.

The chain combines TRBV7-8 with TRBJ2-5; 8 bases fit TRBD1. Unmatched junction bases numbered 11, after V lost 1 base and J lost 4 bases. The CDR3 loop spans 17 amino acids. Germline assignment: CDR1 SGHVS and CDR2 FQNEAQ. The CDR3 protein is CASSLVVTGGLGETQYF. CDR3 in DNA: TGTGCCAGCAGCTTAGTAGTAACAGGGGGTCTGGGAGAGACCCAGTACTTC.

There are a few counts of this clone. CDR3 amino acids: CASSGPRGQETQYF. For the CDR3, the DNA is TGTGCCAGCAGTGGGCCCAGGGGGCAAGAGACCCAGTACTTC. The V call is TRBV2, the J call TRBJ2-5; 7 bases line up with TRBD1. The CDR3 contains 14 residues. CDR1 is SNHLY and CDR2 is FYNNEI in the germline V gene. J gave up 2 bases and V 4 bases, and 4 bases lay outside the gene matches.

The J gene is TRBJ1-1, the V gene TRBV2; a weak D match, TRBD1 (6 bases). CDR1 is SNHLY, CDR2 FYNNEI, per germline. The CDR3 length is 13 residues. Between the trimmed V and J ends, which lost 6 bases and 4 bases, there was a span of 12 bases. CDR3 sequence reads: CASRRTAPTEAFF. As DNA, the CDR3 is TGTGCCAGCAGAAGGACAGCACCCACTGAAGCTTTCTTT.

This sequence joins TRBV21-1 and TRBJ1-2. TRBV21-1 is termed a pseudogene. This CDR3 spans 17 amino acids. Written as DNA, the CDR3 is TGTGCCAGCAGCAAGAGGGAGGGGGACCGACTGAATGGTGGCTACACCTTC. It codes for CASSKREGDRLNGGYTF.

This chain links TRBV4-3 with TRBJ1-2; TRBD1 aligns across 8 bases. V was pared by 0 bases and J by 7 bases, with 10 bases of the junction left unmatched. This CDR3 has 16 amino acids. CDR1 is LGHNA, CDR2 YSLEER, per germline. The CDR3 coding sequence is TGCGCCAGCAGCCAAGAAAGAGCGGCAGGGGGCTCTGGCTACACCTTC. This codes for CASSQERAAGGSGYTF.

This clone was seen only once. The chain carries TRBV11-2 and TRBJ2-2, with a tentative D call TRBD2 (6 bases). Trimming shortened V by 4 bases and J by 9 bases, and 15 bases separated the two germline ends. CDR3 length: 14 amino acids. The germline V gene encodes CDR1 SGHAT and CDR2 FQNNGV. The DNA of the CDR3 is TGTGCCAGCAGCTCCTTAGGAGGGGTTAGGGAGCTGTTTTTT. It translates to CASSSLGGVRELFF.

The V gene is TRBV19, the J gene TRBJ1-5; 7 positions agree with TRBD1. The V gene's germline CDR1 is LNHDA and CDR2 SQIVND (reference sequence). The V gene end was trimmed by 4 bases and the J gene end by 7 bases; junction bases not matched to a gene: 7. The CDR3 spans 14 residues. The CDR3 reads CASSNPDRRQPQHF. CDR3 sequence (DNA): TGTGCCAGTAGTAACCCGGACAGGAGACAGCCCCAGCATTTT.

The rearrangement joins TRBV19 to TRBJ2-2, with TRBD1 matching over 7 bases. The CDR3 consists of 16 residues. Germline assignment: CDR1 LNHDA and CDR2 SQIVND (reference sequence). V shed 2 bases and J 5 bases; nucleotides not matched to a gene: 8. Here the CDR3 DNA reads TGTGCCAGTAGTATAAGACAGGGCACGGGAACCGGGGAGCTGTTTTTT. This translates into CASSIRQGTGTGELFF.

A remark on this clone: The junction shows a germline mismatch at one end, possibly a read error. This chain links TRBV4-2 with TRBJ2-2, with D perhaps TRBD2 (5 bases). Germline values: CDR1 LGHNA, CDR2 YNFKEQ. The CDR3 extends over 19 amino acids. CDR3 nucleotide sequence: TGTGCCAGCAGCCAAGATTTTGGGCGGACGTCCGGGAACGCCGGGGAGCTGTTTTTT. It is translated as CASSQDFGRTSGNAGELFF.

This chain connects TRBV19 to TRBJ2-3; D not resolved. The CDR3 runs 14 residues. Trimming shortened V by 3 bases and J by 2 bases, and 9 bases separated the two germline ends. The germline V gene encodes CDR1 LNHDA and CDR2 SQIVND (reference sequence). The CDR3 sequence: CASSIIDFTDTQYF. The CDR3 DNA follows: TGTGCCAGTAGTATCATCGACTTCACAGATACGCAGTATTTT. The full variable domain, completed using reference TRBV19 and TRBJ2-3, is DGGITQSPKYLFRKEGQNVTLSCEQNLNHDAMYWYRQDPGQGLRLIYYSQIVNDFQKGDIAEGYSVSREKKESFPLTVTSAQKNPTAFYLCASSIIDFTDTQYFGPGTRLTVL.

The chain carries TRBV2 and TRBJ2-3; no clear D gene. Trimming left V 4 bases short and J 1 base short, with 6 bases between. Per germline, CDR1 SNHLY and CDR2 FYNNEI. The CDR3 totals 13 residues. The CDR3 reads CASSAGRTDTQYF. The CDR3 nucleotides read TGTGCCAGCAGTGCTGGGCGCACAGATACGCAGTATTTT.

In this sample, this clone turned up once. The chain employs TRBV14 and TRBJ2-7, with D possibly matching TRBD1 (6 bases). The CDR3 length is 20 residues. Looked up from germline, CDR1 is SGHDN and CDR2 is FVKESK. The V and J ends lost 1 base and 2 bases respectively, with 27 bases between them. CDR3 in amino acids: CASSQAQGRTPGERTYEQYF. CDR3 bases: TGTGCCAGCAGCCAAGCCCAGGGGAGAACGCCAGGGGAAAGGACCTACGAGCAGTACTTC.

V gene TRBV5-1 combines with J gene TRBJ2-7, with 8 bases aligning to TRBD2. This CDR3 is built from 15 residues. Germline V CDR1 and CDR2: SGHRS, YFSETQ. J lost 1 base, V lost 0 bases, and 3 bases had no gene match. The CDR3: CASSLVASGSYEQYF. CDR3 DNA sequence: TGCGCCAGCAGCTTGGTAGCTAGCGGGTCCTACGAGCAGTACTTC.

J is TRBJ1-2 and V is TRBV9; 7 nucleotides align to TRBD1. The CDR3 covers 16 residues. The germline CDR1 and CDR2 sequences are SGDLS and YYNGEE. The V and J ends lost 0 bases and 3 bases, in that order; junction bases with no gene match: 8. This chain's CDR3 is CASSVGLIGTDYGYTF. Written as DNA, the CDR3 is TGTGCCAGCAGCGTAGGCTTGATAGGGACAGACTATGGCTACACCTTC.

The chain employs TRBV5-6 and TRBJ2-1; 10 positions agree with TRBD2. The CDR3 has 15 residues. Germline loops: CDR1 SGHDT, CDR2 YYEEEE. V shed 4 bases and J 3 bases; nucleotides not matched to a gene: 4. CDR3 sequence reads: CASSPWTSGYNEQFF. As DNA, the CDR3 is TGTGCCAGCAGCCCGTGGACTAGCGGCTACAATGAGCAGTTCTTC.

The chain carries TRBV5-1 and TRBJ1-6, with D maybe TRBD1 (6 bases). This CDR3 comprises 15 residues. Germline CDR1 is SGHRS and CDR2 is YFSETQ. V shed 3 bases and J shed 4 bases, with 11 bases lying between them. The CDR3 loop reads CASSSPGQYNSPLHF. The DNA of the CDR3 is TGCGCCAGCAGCTCTCCGGGACAATATAATTCACCCCTCCACTTT.

The CDR3 loop reads CATRQGSYEQYF. The CDR3, as DNA: TGTGCCACTAGACAGGGGTCCTACGAGCAGTACTTC. This sequence joins TRBV6-5 and TRBJ2-7, with TRBD1 matching over 8 bases. Germline assignment: CDR1 MNHEY and CDR2 SVGAGI. V gave up 10 bases and J gave up 1 base; unmatched junction bases: 3. The CDR3 sequence is 12 residues long.

CDR3 region: CASSQDVGEGYGYTF. Written as DNA, the CDR3 is TGTGCCAGCAGCCAAGATGTGGGGGAGGGCTATGGCTACACCTTC. This chain connects TRBV4-2 to TRBJ1-2, with D maybe TRBD1 (5 bases). The germline V and J ends were trimmed by 0 bases and 4 bases, with 12 bases remaining between them. The CDR3 runs to 15 residues. Germline CDR1 is LGHNA and CDR2 is YNFKEQ.

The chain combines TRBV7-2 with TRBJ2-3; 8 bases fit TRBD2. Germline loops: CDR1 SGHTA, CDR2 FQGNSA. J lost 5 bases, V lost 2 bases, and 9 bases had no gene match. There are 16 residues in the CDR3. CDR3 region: CASSLRAGATGDTQYF. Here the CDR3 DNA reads TGTGCCAGCAGCTTACGAGCGGGGGCAACGGGAGATACGCAGTATTTT.

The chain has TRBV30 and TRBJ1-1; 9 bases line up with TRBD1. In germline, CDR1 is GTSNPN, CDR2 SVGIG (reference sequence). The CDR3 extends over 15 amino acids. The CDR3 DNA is TGTGCTGGGTTTACCGGGACAGGGTTTGTTAGTGAAGCTTTCTTT. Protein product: CAGFTGTGFVSEAFF.

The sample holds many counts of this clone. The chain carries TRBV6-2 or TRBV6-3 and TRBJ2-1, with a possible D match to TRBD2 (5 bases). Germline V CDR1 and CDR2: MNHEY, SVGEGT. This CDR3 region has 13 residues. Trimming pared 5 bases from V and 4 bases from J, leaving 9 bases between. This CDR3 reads CASSDYLYNEQFF. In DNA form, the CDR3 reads TGTGCCAGCAGTGACTATTTATACAATGAGCAGTTCTTC.

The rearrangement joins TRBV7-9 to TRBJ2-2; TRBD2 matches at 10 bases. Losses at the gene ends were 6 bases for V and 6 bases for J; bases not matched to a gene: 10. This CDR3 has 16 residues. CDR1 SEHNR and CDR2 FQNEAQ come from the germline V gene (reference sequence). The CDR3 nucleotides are TGTGCCAGCAGTCCAATCCTAGCGGGGGTCGCCGGGGAGCTGTTTTTT. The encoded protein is CASSPILAGVAGELFF. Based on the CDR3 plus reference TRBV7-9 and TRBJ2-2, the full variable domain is DTGVSQNPRHKITKRGQNVTFRCDPISEHNRLYWYRQTLGQGPEFLTYFQNEAQLEKSRLLSDRFSAERPKGSFSTLEIQRTEQGDSAMYLCASSPILAGVAGELFFGEGSRLTVL.

CDR3 residues: CASSSLGTRTTEAFF. DNA for the CDR3: TGCGCCAGCAGCTCGTTAGGGACAAGGACCACTGAAGCTTTCTTT. The chain is built from TRBV5-1 and TRBJ1-1; D is possibly TRBD1 (6 bases). There are 15 residues in the CDR3. V lost 3 bases, J lost 4 bases, and 16 bases lay in between. Germline V gene sequence: CDR1 SGHRS, CDR2 YFSETQ. Complete variable domain (other parts from reference TRBV5-1 and TRBJ1-1): KAGVTQTPRYLIKTRGQQVTLSCSPISGHRSVSWYQQTPGQGLQFLFEYFSETQRNKGNFPGRFSGRQFSNSRSEMNVSTLELGDSALYLCASSSLGTRTTEAFFGQGTRLTVV.

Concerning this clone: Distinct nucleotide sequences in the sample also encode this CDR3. The CDR3 DNA is TGTGCCAGCAGCCCTTCTGGAAACACCATATATTTT. Its translation is CASSPSGNTIYF. The rearrangement joins TRBV11-2 to TRBJ1-3; the D is unclear. The V gene lost 5 bases and the J gene lost 1 base, with 3 bases spanning the gap. Germline lookup yields CDR1 SGHAT and CDR2 FQNNGV. This CDR3 spans 12 amino acids.